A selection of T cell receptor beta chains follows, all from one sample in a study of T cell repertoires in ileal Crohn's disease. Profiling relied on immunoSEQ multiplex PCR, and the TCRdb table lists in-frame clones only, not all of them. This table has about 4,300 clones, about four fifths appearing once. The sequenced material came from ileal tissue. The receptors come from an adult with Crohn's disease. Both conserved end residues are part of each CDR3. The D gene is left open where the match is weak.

CDR3 protein: CAISESGTRNEQFF; D gene: TRBD2; V gene: TRBV10-3; J gene: TRBJ2-1
CDR3 protein: CAISESVDTRNTEAFF; D gene: NA; V gene: TRBV10-3; J gene: TRBJ1-1
CDR3 protein: CASSPRGGRQETQYF; D gene: NA; V gene: TRBV7-3; J gene: TRBJ2-5
CDR3 protein: CASSDRDRTYNEQFF; D gene: TRBD1; V gene: TRBV5-5; J gene: TRBJ2-1
CDR3 protein: CASSVQDGSYTF; D gene: NA; V gene: TRBV9; J gene: TRBJ1-2
CDR3 protein: CASSGGGSSYNEQFF; D gene: TRBD2; V gene: TRBV28; J gene: TRBJ2-1
CDR3 protein: CSVYQGAYEQYF; D gene: TRBD1; V gene: TRBV29-1; J gene: TRBJ2-7
CDR3 protein: CASSAQASSNEQFF; D gene: NA; V gene: TRBV9; J gene: TRBJ2-1
CDR3 protein: CASSEQGGPQHF; D gene: NA; V gene: TRBV25-1; J gene: TRBJ1-5
CDR3 protein: CASSQERGQGQTQYF; D gene: TRBD1; V gene: TRBV4-3; J gene: TRBJ2-5
CDR3 protein: CASSLVGQAYEQYF; D gene: TRBD1; V gene: TRBV7-8; J gene: TRBJ2-7
CDR3 protein: CASSLTGTGYSGANVLTF; D gene: TRBD1; V gene: TRBV5-6; J gene: TRBJ2-6
CDR3 protein: CASSLRQAYEQYF; D gene: NA; V gene: TRBV5-6; J gene: TRBJ2-7
CDR3 protein: CASKNGEGVWDGYTF; D gene: NA; V gene: TRBV6-5; J gene: TRBJ1-2
CDR3 protein: CASSYRPSSEAFF; D gene: NA; V gene: TRBV6-5; J gene: TRBJ1-1
CDR3 protein: CASSLRTSQPQHF; D gene: NA; V gene: TRBV27; J gene: TRBJ1-5
CDR3 protein: CASSPTRSGREFF; D gene: TRBD2; V gene: TRBV27; J gene: TRBJ2-1
CDR3 protein: CASSLAGTGGAYEQYF; D gene: TRBD1; V gene: TRBV5-6; J gene: TRBJ2-7
CDR3 protein: CAISESQGGGTQYF; D gene: NA; V gene: TRBV10-3; J gene: TRBJ2-3
CDR3 protein: CASSSGDRDRETQYF; D gene: NA; V gene: TRBV5-1; J gene: TRBJ2-5
CDR3 protein: CASSLSLGERNEQFF; D gene: NA; V gene: TRBV27; J gene: TRBJ2-1
CDR3 protein: CASSDSSSYNEQFF; D gene: NA; V gene: TRBV5-5; J gene: TRBJ2-1
CDR3 protein: CASSLMGGWETQYF; D gene: NA; V gene: TRBV28; J gene: TRBJ2-5
CDR3 protein: CAWSIQGVGELFF; D gene: TRBD1; V gene: TRBV30; J gene: TRBJ2-2
CDR3 protein: CASSLETDFPYEQYF; D gene: NA; V gene: TRBV7-2; J gene: TRBJ2-7
CDR3 protein: CAIRSEGLAGGVDEQFF; D gene: TRBD2; V gene: TRBV10-3; J gene: TRBJ2-1
CDR3 protein: CASSESDKDWFVEQFF; D gene: NA; V gene: TRBV10-2; J gene: TRBJ2-1
CDR3 protein: CASSETGDDGYTF; D gene: TRBD1; V gene: TRBV6-1; J gene: TRBJ1-2
CDR3 protein: CASSLNRGTGNTIYF; D gene: TRBD1; V gene: TRBV7-8; J gene: TRBJ1-3
CDR3 protein: CASSPDSTQETQYF; D gene: NA; V gene: TRBV5-1; J gene: TRBJ2-5
CDR3 protein: CASSDRAGGLLTDTQYF; D gene: TRBD2; V gene: TRBV6-1; J gene: TRBJ2-3
CDR3 protein: CASSSRGGSYNSPLHF; D gene: NA; V gene: TRBV5-1; J gene: TRBJ1-6
CDR3 protein: CASSLSTDTQYF; D gene: NA; V gene: TRBV7-9; J gene: TRBJ2-3
CDR3 protein: CASTDRLAGANTGELFF; D gene: TRBD2; V gene: TRBV19; J gene: TRBJ2-2
CDR3 protein: CAIAPIQLASTDTQYF; D gene: NA; V gene: TRBV10-3; J gene: TRBJ2-3